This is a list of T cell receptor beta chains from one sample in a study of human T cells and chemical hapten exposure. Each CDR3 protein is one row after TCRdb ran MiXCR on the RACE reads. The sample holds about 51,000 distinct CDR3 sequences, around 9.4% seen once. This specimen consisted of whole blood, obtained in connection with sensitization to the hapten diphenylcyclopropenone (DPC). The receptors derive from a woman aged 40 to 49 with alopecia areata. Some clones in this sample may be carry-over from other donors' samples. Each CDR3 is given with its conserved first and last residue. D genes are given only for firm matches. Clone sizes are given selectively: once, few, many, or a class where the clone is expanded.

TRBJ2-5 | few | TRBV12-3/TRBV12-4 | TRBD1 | TGTGCCAGCAGTTCCGGGACAGGGGAAGAGACCCAGTACTTC | CASSSGTGEETQYF
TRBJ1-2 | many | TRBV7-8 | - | TGTGCCAGCAGTCCCGGACGGTCCTATGGCTACACCTTC | CASSPGRSYGYTF
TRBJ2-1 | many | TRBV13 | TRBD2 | TGTGCCAGCAGCTCCCCGACTAGCGGGACCCTTGACGGGCAGTTCTTC | CASSSPTSGTLDGQFF
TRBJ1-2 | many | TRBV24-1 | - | TGTGCCACCAGTGATAGTTCGGGACGGAACTATGGCTACACCTTC | CATSDSSGRNYGYTF
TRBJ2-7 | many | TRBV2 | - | TGTGCCAGCAGTGTGTTAGTCTCCTACGAGCAGTACTTC | CASSVLVSYEQYF
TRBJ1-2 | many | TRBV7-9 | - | TGTGCCAGCAGCGCTGGCAGGGTTAATGGCTACACCTTC | CASSAGRVNGYTF
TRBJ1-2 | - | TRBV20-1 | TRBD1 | TGCAGTGCTACTAGGGACAGGGGGCATGATGGCTACACCTTC | CSATRDRGHDGYTF
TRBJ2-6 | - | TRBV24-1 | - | TGTGCCACCAGCGCCCGGGACACGCTCTCTGGGGCCAACGTCCTGACTTTC | CATSARDTLSGANVLTF
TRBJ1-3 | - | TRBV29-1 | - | TGCAGCGTCAAAGGGAGGGGAGGATCTGGAAACACCATATATTTT | CSVKGRGGSGNTIYF
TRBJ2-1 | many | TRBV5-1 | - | TGCGCCAGCAGCTTGGGATGGAAAAATGAGCAGTTCTTC | CASSLGWKNEQFF
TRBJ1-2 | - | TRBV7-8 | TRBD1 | TGTGCCAGCAGTTTACAGGGGGCTGCTGGCTACACCTTC | CASSLQGAAGYTF
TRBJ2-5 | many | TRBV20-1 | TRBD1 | TGCAGTGCTCGGGGGGACAGGGTTTCGGAGACCCAGTACTTC | CSARGDRVSETQYF
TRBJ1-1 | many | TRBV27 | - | TGTGCCAGCAGTTTATGGGGCAGGTTCATGAACACTGAAGCTTTCTTT | CASSLWGRFMNTEAFF
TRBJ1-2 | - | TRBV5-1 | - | TGCGCCAGCAGCTCCCCTTCGAGTACTGGCGGCTACACCTTC | CASSSPSSTGGYTF
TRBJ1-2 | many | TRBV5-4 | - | TGTGCCACTCCTCTCAGGCCAGGGCACACCTTC | CATPLRPGHTF
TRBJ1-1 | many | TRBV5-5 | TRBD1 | TGTGCCAGCAGCTTGTGGGGACAGGGTTCTGAAGCTTTCTTT | CASSLWGQGSEAFF
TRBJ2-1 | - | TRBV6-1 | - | TGTGCCAGCATCCACAATGAGCAGTTCTTC | CASIHNEQFF
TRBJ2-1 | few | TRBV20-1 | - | TGCAGTGCTAGAGATAGACGGGGATCATTCACCTACAATGAGCAGTTCTTC | CSARDRRGSFTYNEQFF
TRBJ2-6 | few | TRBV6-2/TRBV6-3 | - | TGTGCCAGCAGTTACGGTTTTTCTGGGGCCAACGTCCTGACTTTC | CASSYGFSGANVLTF
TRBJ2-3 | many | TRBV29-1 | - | TGCAGCGTCCCCGTGAGGGGGGGTGGAGATACGCAGTATTTT | CSVPVRGGGDTQYF
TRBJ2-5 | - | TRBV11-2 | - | TGTGCCAGCAGCCCAACCTCCCCTGAGGAGACCCAGTACTTC | CASSPTSPEETQYF
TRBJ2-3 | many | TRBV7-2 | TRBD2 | TGTGCCGCAGCATTGGGCGGGGGAACGACAGATACGCAGTATTTT | CAAALGGGTTDTQYF
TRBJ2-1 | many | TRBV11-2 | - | TGTGCCAGCAACCCAATACCCATTAGGGGGGCTATTGAGCAGTTCTTC | CASNPIPIRGAIEQFF
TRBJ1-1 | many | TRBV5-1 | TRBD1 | TGCGCCAGCAGCCGCCGACAGGGGAACACTGAAGCTTTCTTT | CASSRRQGNTEAFF
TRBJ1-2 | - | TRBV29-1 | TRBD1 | TGCAGCGTAGAGGGTCGGGACAGACCCTATGGCTACACCTTC | CSVEGRDRPYGYTF
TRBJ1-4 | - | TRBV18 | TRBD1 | TGTGCCAGCTCACCACCGCCCGGGACAGGGGGTGAAAAACTGTTTTTT | CASSPPPGTGGEKLFF
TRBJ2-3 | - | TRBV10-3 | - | TGTGCCATCAGTGTTCAAACAGATACGCAGTATTTT | CAISVQTDTQYF
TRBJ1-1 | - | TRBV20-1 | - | TGCAGTGCCAGACACTCAAACACTGAAGCTTTCTTT | CSARHSNTEAFF
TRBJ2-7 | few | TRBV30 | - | TGTGCCTGGAATGGTTTGGGGTCCTACGAGCAGTACTTC | CAWNGLGSYEQYF
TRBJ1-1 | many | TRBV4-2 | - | TGTGCCAGCAGCCAAGATAAAGGGGTTGACGAAGCTTTCTTT | CASSQDKGVDEAFF
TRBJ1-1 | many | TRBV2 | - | TGTGCCAGCACCAGGCGGAACACTGAAGCTTTCTTT | CASTRRNTEAFF
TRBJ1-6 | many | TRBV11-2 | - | TGTGCCAGCAGCTTAGATCCGCTTGAAAACTCACCCCTCCACTTT | CASSLDPLENSPLHF
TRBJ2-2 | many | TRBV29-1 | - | TGCAGCGTCGAACATGAGTCGAACACCGGGGAGCTGTTTTTT | CSVEHESNTGELFF
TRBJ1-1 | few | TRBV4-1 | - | TGCGCCAGCAGCCAAGCGTTCAGGGGTAGGACTGAAGCTTTCTTT | CASSQAFRGRTEAFF
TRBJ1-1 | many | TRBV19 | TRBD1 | TGTGCCTCCACGGAGGGGGCGGGTACTGAAGCTTTCTTT | CASTEGAGTEAFF
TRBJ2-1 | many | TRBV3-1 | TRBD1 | TGTGCCAGCAGCCCCGGGACAGCTTACAATGAGCAGTTCTTC | CASSPGTAYNEQFF
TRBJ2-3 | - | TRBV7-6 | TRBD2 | TGTGCCAGCAGCTCGGTTAGCGGGGGGTCGCAGTATTTT | CASSSVSGGSQYF
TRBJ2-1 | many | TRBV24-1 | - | TGTGCCACCAGTGCCGAGCTCGGTGAGCAGTTCTTC | CATSAELGEQFF
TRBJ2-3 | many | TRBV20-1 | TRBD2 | TGCAGTCGCGAGGCTAGCGGGTTGACAGATACGCAGTATTTT | CSREASGLTDTQYF
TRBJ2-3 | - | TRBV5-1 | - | TGCGCCAGCAGCCTCTCAGGGAGAGATACGCAGTATTTT | CASSLSGRDTQYF
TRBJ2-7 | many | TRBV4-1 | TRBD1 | TGCGCCAGCAGCCAGTCCTTGGGACAGGGATCCTACGAGCAGTACTTC | CASSQSLGQGSYEQYF
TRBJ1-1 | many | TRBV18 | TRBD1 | TGTGCCAGCTCACAGGGGGCCGGGAACACTGAAGCTTTCTTT | CASSQGAGNTEAFF
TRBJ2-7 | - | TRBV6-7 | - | TGTGCCAGCAGTTACTCGGCGGCAGGAGTCGAGCAGTACTTC | CASSYSAAGVEQYF
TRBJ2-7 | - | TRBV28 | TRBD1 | TGTGCCAGCAAAACTCCGGGGACAGTTTCCTTCGGCTTC | CASKTPGTVSFGF
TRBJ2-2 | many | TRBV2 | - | TGTGCCAGCAGTGAAGCGGGGCAGGGTGGCACCGGGGAGCTGTTTTTT | CASSEAGQGGTGELFF
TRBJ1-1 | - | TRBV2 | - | TGTGCCAGCAGTGGGGTATACCGGAACACTGAAGCTTTCTTT | CASSGVYRNTEAFF
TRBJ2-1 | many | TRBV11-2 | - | TGTGCCAGCAGCTTAGACGCGGGGATGTACAATGAGCAGTTCTTC | CASSLDAGMYNEQFF
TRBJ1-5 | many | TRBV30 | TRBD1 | TGTGCCTGGCAGGATTCGGACAGGGAAGTACAGCCCCAGCATTTT | CAWQDSDREVQPQHF
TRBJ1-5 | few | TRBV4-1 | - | TGCGCCAGCAGCCAAGCATTCGGTCAGCCCCAGCATTTT | CASSQAFGQPQHF
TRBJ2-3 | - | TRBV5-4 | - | TGTGCGAGCAGCGCGCCCCAGACAGATACGCAGTATTTT | CASSAPQTDTQYF
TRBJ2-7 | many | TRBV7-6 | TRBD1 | TGTGCCAGCAGCCAGGGGGCGACCACCTACGAGCAGTACTTC | CASSQGATTYEQYF
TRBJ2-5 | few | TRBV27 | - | TGTGCCAGCAGTTTATTCTGGGGAGAGACCCAGTACTTC | CASSLFWGETQYF
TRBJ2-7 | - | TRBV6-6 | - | TGTGCCAGCAGTTACCCCGGAGAGATCGAGCAGTACTTC | CASSYPGEIEQYF
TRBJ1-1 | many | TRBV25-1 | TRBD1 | TGTGCCAGCAGTGGGACAGGGGGCTACACTGAAGCTTTCTTT | CASSGTGGYTEAFF
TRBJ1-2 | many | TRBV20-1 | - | TGCAGTGCTAGAGAGACCACCCGGGGGCCGGGCTATGGCTACACCTTC | CSARETTRGPGYGYTF
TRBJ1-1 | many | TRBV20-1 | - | TGCAGTGCTAGAGTAACGGACACTGAAGCTTTCTTT | CSARVTDTEAFF
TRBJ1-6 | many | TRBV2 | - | TGTGCCAGCACCGCCTTCCGCTCCTATAATTCACCCCTCCACTTT | CASTAFRSYNSPLHF